This T cell receptor (beta chain) derives from a study of patients and donors after allogeneic stem cell transplantation. TCRdb reanalysed the RT-PCR reads using MiXCR and keeps one entry per CDR3 protein. This table holds 160,000 or so distinct CDR3 sequences, 24% found once. The sequencing sample was made of blood, either unsorted or a sorted T cell fraction (not recorded which). This TCR was recovered from a human donor who was either an allogeneic HSCT recipient or a stem cell or donor lymphocyte infusion donor (not recorded which). It is not recorded whose cells these are; they may come from a transplant donor.

The CDR3 DNA reads as TGTGCCAGCAGCCGGACAGGGAGGGAGAACGAGCAGTACTTC. As protein: CASSRTGRENEQYF. The V gene is TRBV7-3, the J gene TRBJ2-7; possibly TRBD1 for D (8 bases). The CDR3 length is 14 residues. The V end was cut by 5 bases, the J end by 5 bases, with 16 bases between. The germline gives CDR1 SGHTA, CDR2 FQGTGA. Combining the CDR3 with reference TRBV7-3 and TRBJ2-7 gives the whole variable domain GAGVSQTPSNKVTEKGKYVELRCDPISGHTALYWYRQSLGQGPEFLIYFQGTGAADDSGLPNDRFFAVRPEGSVSTLKIQRTERGDSAVYLCASSRTGRENEQYFGPGTRLTVT.